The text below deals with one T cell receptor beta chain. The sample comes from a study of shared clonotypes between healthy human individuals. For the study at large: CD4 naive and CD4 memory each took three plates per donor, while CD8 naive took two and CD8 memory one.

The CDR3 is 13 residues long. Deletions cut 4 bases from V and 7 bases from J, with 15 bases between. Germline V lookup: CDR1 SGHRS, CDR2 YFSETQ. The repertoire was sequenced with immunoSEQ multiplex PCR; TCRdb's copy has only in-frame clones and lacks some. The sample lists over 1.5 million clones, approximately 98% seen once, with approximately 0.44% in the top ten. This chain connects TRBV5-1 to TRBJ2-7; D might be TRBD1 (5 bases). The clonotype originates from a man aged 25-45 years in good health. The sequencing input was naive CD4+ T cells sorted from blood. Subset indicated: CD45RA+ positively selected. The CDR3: CASSTDTHREQYF. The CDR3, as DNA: TGCGCCAGCAGCACGGACACCCATCGGGAGCAGTACTTC.